The clone carrying this TCR beta chain appeared many times. The antigen remains undetermined. The record originates from a study of T-cell reconstitution after alpha-beta-depleted transplantation in children. Unique molecular identifiers tagged the TCRbeta library. TCRdb used MiXCR to reprocess the PCR reads, holding one entry per CDR3 protein. The table lists just under 250,000 distinct CDR3 sequences, 20% to 30% of them singletons. Points from the study as a whole: At the one-year point after transplant, T-cell counts and TCRbeta diversity were found to come mostly from T cells that had been newly produced.

The sequence was obtained from a girl between 2 and 10 years old with Fanconi anemia, due to receive a stem cell transplant. Source: PBMCs, taken before TCRalphabeta/CD19-depleted stem cell transplant.

The CDR3 here is CSASRDRGPVRGETQYF. Here the CDR3 DNA reads TGCAGTGCCAGCCGGGACAGGGGCCCCGTGAGAGGAGAGACCCAGTACTTC. This chain uses TRBV20-1 with TRBJ2-5; 10 bases map to TRBD1. V dropped 6 bases and J dropped 4; count of bases not matched to a gene: 17. This CDR3 is built from 17 residues. Germline V gene sequence: CDR1 DFQATT, CDR2 SNEGSKA (reference sequence).